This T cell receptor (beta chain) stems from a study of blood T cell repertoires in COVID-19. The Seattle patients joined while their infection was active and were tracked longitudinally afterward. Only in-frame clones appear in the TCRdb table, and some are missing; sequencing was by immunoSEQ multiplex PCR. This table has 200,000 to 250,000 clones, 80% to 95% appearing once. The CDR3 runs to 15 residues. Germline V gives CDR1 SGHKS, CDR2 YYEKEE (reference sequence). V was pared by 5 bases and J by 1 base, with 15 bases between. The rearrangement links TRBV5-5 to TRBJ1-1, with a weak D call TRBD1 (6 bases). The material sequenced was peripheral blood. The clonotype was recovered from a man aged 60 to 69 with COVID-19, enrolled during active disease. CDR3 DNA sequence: TGTGCCAGCAGACGCCAGGACAGACAGAACACTGAAGCTTTCTTT. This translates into CASRRQDRQNTEAFF.